This TCR beta chain was obtained from a study of cytomegalovirus exposure and HLA in healthy donors (dated by TCRdb to about 2017). About the study as a whole: According to an earlier analysis of a few hundred of the donors, 200 million or so T cells yielded 100 million or so unique TCR beta sequences and approximately 280 Gb of sequence data. An early release that covered about 640 HLA-typed donors contained approximately 300 gigabases of sequencing data and 65 million to 100 million unique TCR sequences. The genetic ancestry cluster associated with self-reported Caucasian donors included about 84% of the 398 genotyped donors. The study aimed to test whether cataloging public T cell receptors could reveal signatures of past pathogen exposure. The study used immunosequencing to profile the T cell repertoires of approximately 640 subjects and linked those repertoires to cytomegalovirus serostatus. Along with the approximately 700-subject first cohort, a separate validation cohort of 120 different subjects was used. The study combined high-throughput TCR immunosequencing, statistical association of individual TCRs with disease status, and machine learning to predict cytomegalovirus infection status. To study patterns of TCR occurrence, a later analysis re-analyzed previously published TCR beta repertoires from 550 to 800 donors and added high-resolution HLA genotyping. Rather than using new phenotypic data, the later analysis identified candidate immune exposures from TCR beta sequences and from how often those sequences occurred across donors. An earlier analysis of a few hundred of the donors applied high-throughput TCR beta sequencing to assess whether each TCR beta V gene segment acted as functional or pseudogenic. Donor age, sex, ethnicity and CMV serostatus were compiled alongside the repertoire data. Genome-wide SNP genotypes for about 55% of the 666 donors were used in a later genetic analysis, which treated that subset as a discovery cohort. All discovery cohort repertoires had been generated on a single sequencing platform. Both class I and class II loci were covered by HLA typing, at four-digit resolution. Typing coverage differed by locus: A, B, C, DRB1 and DQB1 were typed in roughly 629-640 donors, DQA1 in roughly 510, DPA1 in around 580, and DPB1 in 400 to 490. Because of strong linkage in the cohort, a handful of DR-DQ haplotypes were treated as single units for association and clustering. Among some 410 genotyped donors of the cohort, an average of roughly 230,000 unique TCR beta nucleotide sequences was sequenced per donor, of which about 19% were non-productive. Broader findings and caveats from the paper: Because counts were too low, roughly 16 rarely observed V segments, including chromosome 9 orphons, were excluded from the earlier analysis of 587 of the donors. The authors suggested that the approach could potentially be extended to other disease states and immunological phenotypes. In an earlier analysis of 587 of the donors, most TCR beta V segments appeared in productive rearrangements about 90% or about 30% of the time, broadly matching IMGT annotations. A later genetic analysis reported fewer N-insertions in productive TCRs among donors in an Asian-associated ancestry cluster than the roughly 620-donor mean. Most TCR sequences were observed very rarely across donors, whereas some public TCRs were present in many individuals. In vitro tests confirmed that three of the cytomegalovirus-associated TCR beta chains recognize cytomegalovirus antigens. Cytomegalovirus status was reported to be diagnosed by the classifier with high specificity and sensitivity in both the original and validation cohorts. A total of fewer than 200 TCR beta chains were listed by the study as associated with cytomegalovirus. A further reported finding was that TCR beta sequences accurately predicted the HLA-A and HLA-B alleles for most subjects in the first cohort. At a false discovery rate of 0.05, a later analysis linked under 20,000 TCR beta sequences to specific HLA alleles. Linkage disequilibrium might explain the correlated functional status among segregating V segments, but an unknown experimental factor could not be excluded. HLA typing was unavailable for some donors at each locus, so association tests used only the typed subset. Most CMV-associated TCR beta chains appeared to be HLA-restricted in a later analysis, and the HLA associations seemed to be driven largely by CMV exposure. Compared with equally common non-associated chains, HLA-associated TCR beta chains in a later analysis were more clonally expanded and had lower generation probabilities. Immune exposure information for the cohort was limited to CMV serostatus. A cluster of highly shared sequence variants was judged likely to represent a technical artifact of the sequencing pipeline. A later genetic analysis associated a missense DCLRE1C variant with V-gene and J-gene trimming of TCR beta chains, and an independent cohort replicated the association. When HLA alleles, especially DR and DQ, strongly co-occurred, attributing TCR associations to individual alleles was difficult. Sequencing depth was assumed to be roughly uniform across donors in the presence/absence analyses, though that assumption may not hold. In this cohort, only TCR beta chains were sequenced, and detectable features were limited by the absence of alpha or paired-chain data. According to a later analysis, TCR association rates differed among HLA loci, with DRB1 alleles showing the most associated TCRs and HLA-C alleles showing the fewest. Several of the top co-occurrence clusters appeared to be linked to parvovirus B19, influenza, CMV and Epstein-Barr virus, according to a later analysis.

Libraries came from the immunoSEQ multiplex PCR assay. A mixture of 60 forward primers for TCR Vbeta segments and 13 reverse primers for TCR Jbeta segments was used in the multiplex PCR. The CDR3 region of rearranged TCR beta genes was amplified from genomic DNA by a multiplex PCR assay. Amplified TCR beta libraries were sequenced as 87-base-pair reads on the Illumina HiSeq System. As for the original processing: Across the 670 or so repertoires, a later analysis counted 80 million or so unique TCR beta chains, approximately 10 million of which were shared by at least two donors. Raw reads were error-corrected and collapsed into unique sequences with a nearest-neighbor algorithm that merged closely related sequences to remove PCR and sequencing errors. To assign V, D and J gene segments, CDR3 sequences were aligned to IMGT reference sequences. Each retained sequence needed at least a six-nucleotide match to both a V gene segment and a J gene segment. A rearrangement was called productive if the CDR3 had no stop codons and remained in frame with V and J, and every other rearrangement was called non-productive. CDR3 was defined according to IMGT convention as the region running from the second conserved V-encoded cysteine to the conserved J-encoded phenylalanine. The earlier analysis of a few hundred of the donors excluded sequences that lacked an unambiguous match to a single V gene segment. An earlier analysis of approximately 590 of the donors classified V segments as functional when productive rearrangements were above 56.7% and as segregating when the standard deviation between donors was above 5%. A statistical classification framework was developed to diagnose cytomegalovirus status using the catalog of TCR beta chain sequences. In a later analysis, V and J genes were assigned by comparing TCR nucleotide sequences against IMGT/GENE-DB human TR gene sequences. A later analysis assigned CDR3 sequences and most-parsimonious VDJ recombination scenarios with the TCRdist pipeline. In a later analysis, each TCR beta chain was defined by its CDR3 amino acid sequence together with its V-gene family, and reads lacking a unique V-gene family were excluded. To address suspected cross-contamination and a sequencing artifact, a later analysis removed under 600 highly shared, low-generation-probability nucleotide sequences. For each public chain, a later analysis derived a clonal expansion index from normalized ranks of inferred template counts within each repertoire. Generation probabilities in a later analysis came from a VDJ recombination model fitted to out-of-frame rearrangements, and those results were checked against IGoR. Hypergeometric tests were used in a later analysis to score TCR-TCR, TCR-HLA and TCR-CMV co-occurrence, with a repertoire-size bias correction applied to the TCR pairs. A later analysis estimated false discovery rates by permuting HLA or CMV assignments 20 times. In a later analysis, co-occurring TCRs were grouped using DBSCAN, with TCRdist sequence similarity added in when clustering inside HLA-allele-positive subsets. For co-occurrence clustering, repertoires with fewer than 30,000 or more than 120,000 public chains were excluded, along with roughly five repertoires with anomalous nucleotide sharing. TCRdb retrieved this table from immuneACCESS and kept in-frame rearrangements only. Not all clones are present; in checked studies, unresolved V genes account for under half, and no reason is known for the remainder. V, J and clone size are taken as reported in that table, and D and trimming were inferred from the DNA itself. Present in this sample are 100,000 to 150,000 clones, around 73% of which were seen just once. The ten largest clonotypes hold 4.5% to 5% of the sample.

The cohort comprised fewer than 750 healthy bone marrow donors. Cohort members were all nominally healthy when sampled, although unrecorded immune exposures were likely present. The donor was CMV seropositive and was included in the group of 289 seropositive cohort members. Every donor gave a peripheral blood sample, and the peripheral blood mononuclear cells from that sample were used for TCR beta sequencing. The Qiagen DNeasy Blood Extraction Kit was used to extract genomic DNA from the blood cell samples. Note on this clone: No cognate antigen has been identified for it. The input lacks base qualities; no much larger clone sits a single base away.

The source of this sequence is a man between 60 and 70 years old in good health and CMV-seropositive. What was sequenced was PBMCs.

The CDR3 reads CASGGRSGNTIYF. The sequence in DNA is TGTGCCAGCGGGGGCCGCTCTGGAAACACCATATATTTT. Recombination linked TRBV5-4 to TRBJ1-3; D gene: possibly TRBD1, on 6 matching bases. Deletion took 7 bases off V and 0 bases off J, with a span of 8 bases between the germline ends. Taken from the germline V gene (reference sequence), the CDR1 and CDR2 loops are SGHNT and YYREEE. The CDR3 runs 13 residues from the cysteine to the phenylalanine. Only the CDR3 DNA is retained, 39 bases long and in frame from the first base. With the rest looked up from the reference TRBV5-4 and TRBJ1-3 genes rather than sequenced, the full variable domain is ETGVTQSPTHLIKTRGQQVTLRCSSQSGHNTVSWYQQALGQGPQFIFQYYREEENGRGNFPPRFSGLQFPNYSSELNVNALELDDSALYLCASGGRSGNTIYFGEGSWLTVV.